Detailed here is one T cell receptor beta chain. What it binds is not known. The record originates from a study of OX40 agonist ivuxolimab in advanced cancers. Across the study: Patients were 82.7% male with ages roughly 20 to 85, mean approximately 55. Study-level points and caveats: At doses 0.1 to 3.0 mg/kg, CD4+ and CD8+ clones expanded.

Individuals having autoimmune disease history or systemic immunosuppression were not enrolled. Assay used: immunoSEQ multiplex PCR; TCRdb lists only in-frame clones, some missing. The sample includes just over 50,000 clones, around 82% seen only once; the top ten take about 3.1%. The CDR3 extends over 15 amino acids. V was shortened by 1 base and J by 3 bases, with 9 bases between the two germline ends. Per the germline V gene, CDR1 is MGHRA and CDR2 is YSYEKL. Sequences were derived from CD4+ or CD8+ T cells sorted from blood, sampled in a trial of the OX40 agonist ivuxolimab. The TCR originated in an adult with an advanced solid tumor such as melanoma, head and neck, liver or kidney cancer. The V and J genes are TRBV4-1 and TRBJ1-4, with a possible D match to TRBD1 (5 bases). The CDR3 nucleotides are TGCGCCAGCAGCCAAGTCAAGGGGTCTAATGAAAAACTGTTTTTT. As protein: CASSQVKGSNEKLFF.